These T cell receptor beta chains were read from a single sample in a study of T cells after yellow fever vaccination. Each CDR3 protein gets one entry after TCRdb re-called the 5' RACE reads with MiXCR. The table shows a few hundred thousand distinct CDR3 sequences, with roughly 3.5% occurring only once. Sequenced material: PBMCs, taken 15 days after the yellow fever booster vaccination. These receptors were obtained from a man younger than 35 who received the YFV17D yellow fever vaccine. Both conserved end residues are part of each CDR3. The D gene is left open where the match is weak. Clone sizes are shown as once, few or many counts, or a class when the clone is expanded.

j_gene: TRBJ1-5
abundance: many
d_gene: TRBD1
v_gene: TRBV7-6
CDR3nt: TGTGCCAGCAGTATAGGGCAGGGGGCAAGCAATCAGCCCCAGCATTTT
CDR3aa: CASSIGQGASNQPQHF

j_gene: TRBJ2-2
abundance: many
d_gene: NA
v_gene: TRBV7-3
CDR3nt: TGTGCCAGCAGCTTACAGGGTGGGGGTTCGGGCACCGGGGAGCTGTTTTTT
CDR3aa: CASSLQGGGSGTGELFF

j_gene: TRBJ2-5
abundance: many
d_gene: TRBD2
v_gene: TRBV6-2/TRBV6-3
CDR3nt: TGTGCCAGCAGTTGGCTAGCGGGGGGCGGAGAGACCCAGTACTTC
CDR3aa: CASSWLAGGGETQYF

j_gene: TRBJ1-1
abundance: many
d_gene: NA
v_gene: TRBV7-2
CDR3nt: TGTGCCAGCAGCTTAAAGGATGTGATCACTGAAGCTTTCTTT
CDR3aa: CASSLKDVITEAFF

j_gene: TRBJ2-1
abundance: many
d_gene: NA
v_gene: TRBV12-3/TRBV12-4
CDR3nt: TGTGCCAGCAGTTCCCCAGGGGCAACTTACAATGAGCAGTTCTTC
CDR3aa: CASSSPGATYNEQFF

j_gene: TRBJ2-1
abundance: many
d_gene: TRBD2
v_gene: TRBV5-1
CDR3nt: TGCGCCAGCAGCTTGGGAGGTAGCGGGGCTGCCCTCGGCAATGAGCAGTTCTTC
CDR3aa: CASSLGGSGAALGNEQFF

j_gene: TRBJ1-3
abundance: many
d_gene: TRBD1
v_gene: TRBV7-6
CDR3nt: TGTGCCAGCAGCGACCCGGACAGGGGATACACCATATATTTT
CDR3aa: CASSDPDRGYTIYF

j_gene: TRBJ2-3
abundance: many
d_gene: NA
v_gene: TRBV4-2
CDR3nt: TGTGCCAGCAGCCAAGAAAGGGGAGTAGATACGCAGTATTTT
CDR3aa: CASSQERGVDTQYF

j_gene: TRBJ2-2
abundance: many
d_gene: TRBD2
v_gene: TRBV24-1
CDR3nt: TGTGCCACCAGTGATTCGCGGGGGGGCTATGCCGGGGAGCTGTTTTTT
CDR3aa: CATSDSRGGYAGELFF

j_gene: TRBJ2-3
abundance: many
d_gene: TRBD1
v_gene: TRBV6-6
CDR3nt: TGTGCCACCTCGAGCGGGGACAGGGGAGTAGATACGCAGTATTTT
CDR3aa: CATSSGDRGVDTQYF

j_gene: TRBJ2-1
abundance: many
d_gene: NA
v_gene: TRBV6-5
CDR3nt: TGTGCCAGCACTTCCACCCTGCGAGGCAATGAGCAGTTCTTC
CDR3aa: CASTSTLRGNEQFF

j_gene: TRBJ2-2
abundance: many
d_gene: NA
v_gene: TRBV7-2
CDR3nt: TGTGCCAGCAGCTGGGGGAGCACCGGGGAGCTGTTTTTT
CDR3aa: CASSWGSTGELFF

j_gene: TRBJ1-1
abundance: many
d_gene: NA
v_gene: TRBV5-1
CDR3nt: TGCGCCAGCAGCACGAACAGGGACACTGAAGCTTTCTTT
CDR3aa: CASSTNRDTEAFF

j_gene: TRBJ2-5
abundance: many
d_gene: TRBD2
v_gene: TRBV7-9
CDR3nt: TGTGCCAGCAGGGAGGGACTAGCCGACCAAGAGACCCAGTACTTC
CDR3aa: CASREGLADQETQYF

j_gene: TRBJ1-1
abundance: many
d_gene: NA
v_gene: TRBV7-9
CDR3nt: TGTGCCAGCAGCTTCGAAATGAACACTGAAGCTTTCTTT
CDR3aa: CASSFEMNTEAFF

j_gene: TRBJ2-2
abundance: many
d_gene: NA
v_gene: TRBV20-1
CDR3nt: TGCAGTGCAACCAAACAGAACACCGGGGAGCTGTTTTTT
CDR3aa: CSATKQNTGELFF

j_gene: TRBJ2-1
abundance: many
d_gene: NA
v_gene: TRBV4-3
CDR3nt: TGCGCCAGCAGCCAACGACAGAGCTCCTACAATGAGCAGTTCTTC
CDR3aa: CASSQRQSSYNEQFF

j_gene: TRBJ1-4
abundance: many
d_gene: NA
v_gene: TRBV4-1
CDR3nt: TGCGCCAGCAGCCAAGAGGGCGGGGATGAAAAACTGTTTTTT
CDR3aa: CASSQEGGDEKLFF

j_gene: TRBJ2-7
abundance: many
d_gene: NA
v_gene: TRBV10-3
CDR3nt: TGTGCCATCAGTGAAGCAGGGAGTTCCTACGAGCAGTACTTC
CDR3aa: CAISEAGSSYEQYF

j_gene: TRBJ2-3
abundance: many
d_gene: TRBD2
v_gene: TRBV6-1
CDR3nt: TGTGCCAGCAGGAAGACTAGCGGCTACACAGATACGCAGTATTTT
CDR3aa: CASRKTSGYTDTQYF

j_gene: TRBJ1-2
abundance: many
d_gene: NA
v_gene: TRBV10-3
CDR3nt: TGTGCCATCAGTGAAAACCCTAACTATGGCTACACCTTC
CDR3aa: CAISENPNYGYTF

j_gene: TRBJ1-2
abundance: many
d_gene: NA
v_gene: TRBV5-5
CDR3nt: TGTGCCAGCAGCTTGTGGGGCTTACGCGGCTACACCTTC
CDR3aa: CASSLWGLRGYTF

j_gene: TRBJ2-1
abundance: many
d_gene: NA
v_gene: TRBV20-1
CDR3nt: TGCAGTGCTAGAGCGTCTTGGGCCAGCTCCTACAATGAGCAGTTCTTC
CDR3aa: CSARASWASSYNEQFF

j_gene: TRBJ2-2
abundance: many
d_gene: NA
v_gene: TRBV20-1
CDR3nt: TGCAGTGCGGTCGACCAGAGGAAGCTGTTTTTT
CDR3aa: CSAVDQRKLFF

j_gene: TRBJ1-5
abundance: many
d_gene: NA
v_gene: TRBV20-1
CDR3nt: TGCAGTGCTATCCCGGGGGGGAGCAATCAGCCCCAGCATTTT
CDR3aa: CSAIPGGSNQPQHF

j_gene: TRBJ2-1
abundance: many
d_gene: NA
v_gene: TRBV15
CDR3nt: TGTGCCACCAGCAGGGCCCACCACAATGAGCAGTTCTTC
CDR3aa: CATSRAHHNEQFF

j_gene: TRBJ2-1
abundance: many
d_gene: NA
v_gene: TRBV5-1
CDR3nt: TGCGCCAGCAGCTGGGCTGGCTACCTCTACAATGAGCAGTTCTTC
CDR3aa: CASSWAGYLYNEQFF

j_gene: TRBJ2-7
abundance: many
d_gene: NA
v_gene: TRBV7-2
CDR3nt: TGTGCCAGCAGCTTAGCCCCCGGGGATGAGCAGTACTTC
CDR3aa: CASSLAPGDEQYF

j_gene: TRBJ1-1
abundance: many
d_gene: TRBD1
v_gene: TRBV7-3
CDR3nt: TGTGCCAGCAGCTTAACCCCCGACAGGGTCACTGAAGCTTTCTTT
CDR3aa: CASSLTPDRVTEAFF

j_gene: TRBJ1-2
abundance: many
d_gene: NA
v_gene: TRBV18
CDR3nt: TGTGCCAGCTCACCGGGCAGTCACTATGGCTACACCTTC
CDR3aa: CASSPGSHYGYTF

j_gene: TRBJ2-3
abundance: many
d_gene: TRBD1
v_gene: TRBV5-6
CDR3nt: TGTGCCAGCAGCATTCCGGGACAGGGAACAGATACGCAGTATTTT
CDR3aa: CASSIPGQGTDTQYF

j_gene: TRBJ1-6
abundance: few
d_gene: NA
v_gene: TRBV19
CDR3nt: TGTGCCAGTAACCGAGCCTATAATTCACCCCTCCACTTT
CDR3aa: CASNRAYNSPLHF

j_gene: TRBJ2-1
abundance: many
d_gene: NA
v_gene: TRBV20-1
CDR3nt: TGCAGTGCCAGGGAGGGGGGGGTATACAATGAGCAGTTCTTC
CDR3aa: CSAREGGVYNEQFF